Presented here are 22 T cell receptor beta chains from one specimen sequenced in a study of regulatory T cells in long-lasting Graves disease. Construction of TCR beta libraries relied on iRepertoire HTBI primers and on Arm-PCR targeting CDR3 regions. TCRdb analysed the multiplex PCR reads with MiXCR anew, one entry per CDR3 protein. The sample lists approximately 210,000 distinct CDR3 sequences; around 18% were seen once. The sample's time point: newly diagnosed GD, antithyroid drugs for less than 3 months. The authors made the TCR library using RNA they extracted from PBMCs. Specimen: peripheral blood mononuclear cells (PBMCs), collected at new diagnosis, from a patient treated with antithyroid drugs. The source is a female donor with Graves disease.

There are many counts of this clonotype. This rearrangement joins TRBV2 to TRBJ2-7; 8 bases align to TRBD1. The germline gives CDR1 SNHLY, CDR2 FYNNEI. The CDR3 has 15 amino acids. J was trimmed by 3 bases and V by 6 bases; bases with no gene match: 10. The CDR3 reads CASSPRDGQGYEQYF. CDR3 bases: TGTGCCAGCAGCCCTCGGGACGGACAGGGCTACGAGCAGTACTTC.

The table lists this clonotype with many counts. The CDR3 spells CASSLDRDPGNTIYF. Written as DNA, the CDR3 is TGTGCCAGCAGCTTAGATAGGGATCCTGGAAACACCATATATTTT. V and J are TRBV7-9 and TRBJ1-3; no firm D call. The CDR3 has 15 residues. V dropped 1 base and J dropped 2 bases, with 9 bases sitting between them. CDR1 is SEHNR, CDR2 FQNEAQ, per germline (reference sequence).

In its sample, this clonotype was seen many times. CDR3 DNA sequence: TGTGCCAGCAGTCTCCCGGTGGGCGGGGAGCTGTTTTTT. The encoded protein is CASSLPVGGELFF. J is TRBJ2-2 and V is TRBV28; D not certain. Germline V gene data show CDR1 as MDHEN and CDR2 as SYDVKM. CDR3 length: 13 amino acids. Trimming removed 5 bases at V and 7 bases at J, with 11 bases between.

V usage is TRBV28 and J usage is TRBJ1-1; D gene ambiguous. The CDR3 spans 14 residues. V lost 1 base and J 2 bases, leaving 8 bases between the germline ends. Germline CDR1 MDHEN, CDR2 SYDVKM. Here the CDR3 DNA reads TGTGCCAGCAGTTTATTTGCTGCTAACACTGAAGCTTTCTTT. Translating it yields CASSLFAANTEAFF. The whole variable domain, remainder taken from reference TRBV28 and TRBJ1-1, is DVKVTQSSRYLVKRTGEKVFLECVQDMDHENMFWYRQDPGLGLRLIYFSYDVKMKEKGDIPEGYSVSREKKERFSLILESASTNQTSMYLCASSLFAANTEAFFGQGTRLTVV.

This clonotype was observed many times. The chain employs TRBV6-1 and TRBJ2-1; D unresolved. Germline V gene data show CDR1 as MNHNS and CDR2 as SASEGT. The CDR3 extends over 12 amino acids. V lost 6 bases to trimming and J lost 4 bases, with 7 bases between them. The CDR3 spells CASRGIYNEQFF. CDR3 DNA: TGTGCCAGCAGAGGGATTTACAATGAGCAGTTCTTC.

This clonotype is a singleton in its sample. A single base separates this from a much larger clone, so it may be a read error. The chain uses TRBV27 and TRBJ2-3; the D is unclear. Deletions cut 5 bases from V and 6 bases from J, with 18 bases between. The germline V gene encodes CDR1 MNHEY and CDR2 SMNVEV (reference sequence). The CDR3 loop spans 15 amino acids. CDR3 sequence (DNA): TGTGCCAGCAGTGTTGATAAGGGAAGTGGGGATACGCAGTATTTT. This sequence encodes CASSVDKGSGDTQYF.

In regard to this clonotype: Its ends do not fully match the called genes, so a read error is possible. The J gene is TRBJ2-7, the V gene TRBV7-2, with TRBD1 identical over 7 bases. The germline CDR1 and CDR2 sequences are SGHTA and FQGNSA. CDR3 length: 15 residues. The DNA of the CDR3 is TGTGCCGGCAGCCCACAGGGGCGGCTTACCTACGAGCAGTACTTC. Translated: CAGSPQGRLTYEQYF.

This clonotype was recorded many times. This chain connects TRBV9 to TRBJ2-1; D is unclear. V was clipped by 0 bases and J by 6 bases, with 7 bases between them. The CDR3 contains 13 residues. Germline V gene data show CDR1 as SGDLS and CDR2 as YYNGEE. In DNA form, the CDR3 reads TGTGCCAGCAGCGTAGAAGGCGTCAATGAGCAGTTCTTC. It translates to CASSVEGVNEQFF.

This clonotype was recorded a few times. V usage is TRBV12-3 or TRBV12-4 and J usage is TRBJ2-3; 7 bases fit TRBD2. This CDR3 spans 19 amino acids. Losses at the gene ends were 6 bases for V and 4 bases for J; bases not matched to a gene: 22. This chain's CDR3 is CASSTDTGGRSGAADTQYF. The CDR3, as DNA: TGTGCCAGCAGCACGGACACAGGCGGACGGAGCGGGGCAGCAGATACGCAGTATTTT.

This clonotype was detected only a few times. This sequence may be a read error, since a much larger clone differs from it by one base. CDR3 amino acids: CSASQGGHNEQSF. Here the CDR3 DNA reads TGCAGTGCTTCCCAGGGCGGTCACAATGAGCAGTCCTTC. The chain uses TRBV20-1 and TRBJ2-1, with a possible D match to TRBD1 (5 bases). The CDR3 runs 13 residues. Per the germline V gene, CDR1 is DFQATT and CDR2 is SNEGSKA (reference sequence).

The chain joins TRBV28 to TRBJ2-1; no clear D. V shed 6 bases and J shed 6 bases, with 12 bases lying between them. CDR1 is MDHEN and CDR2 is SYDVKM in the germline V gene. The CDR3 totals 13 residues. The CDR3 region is CASRLSSGNEQFF. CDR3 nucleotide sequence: TGTGCCAGCAGGTTGAGCAGTGGCAATGAGCAGTTCTTC. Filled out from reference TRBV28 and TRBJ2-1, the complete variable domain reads DVKVTQSSRYLVKRTGEKVFLECVQDMDHENMFWYRQDPGLGLRLIYFSYDVKMKEKGDIPEGYSVSREKKERFSLILESASTNQTSMYLCASRLSSGNEQFFGPGTRLTVL.

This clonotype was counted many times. The CDR3 reads CASSPADRPGRETQYF. CDR3 in DNA: TGTGCCAGCAGTCCCGCGGACAGGCCAGGGAGGGAGACCCAGTACTTC. The chain employs TRBV12-3 or TRBV12-4 and TRBJ2-5, with a possible D match to TRBD1 (7 bases). The CDR3 covers 16 residues. The V gene lost 5 bases and the J gene lost 5 bases, with 21 bases spanning the gap.

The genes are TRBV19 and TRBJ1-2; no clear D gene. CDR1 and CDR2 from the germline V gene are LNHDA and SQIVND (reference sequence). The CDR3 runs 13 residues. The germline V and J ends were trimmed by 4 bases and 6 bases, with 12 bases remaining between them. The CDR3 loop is CASSTKAGHGYTF. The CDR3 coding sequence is TGTGCCAGTAGTACAAAGGCGGGCCATGGCTACACCTTC.

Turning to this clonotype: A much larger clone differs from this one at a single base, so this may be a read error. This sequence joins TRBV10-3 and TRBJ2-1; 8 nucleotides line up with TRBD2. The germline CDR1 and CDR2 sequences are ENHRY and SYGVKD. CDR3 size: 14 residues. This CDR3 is CAVSEQRERNEQFF. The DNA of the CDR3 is TGTGCCGTCAGTGAGCAGCGGGAGAGGAATGAGCAGTTCTTC.

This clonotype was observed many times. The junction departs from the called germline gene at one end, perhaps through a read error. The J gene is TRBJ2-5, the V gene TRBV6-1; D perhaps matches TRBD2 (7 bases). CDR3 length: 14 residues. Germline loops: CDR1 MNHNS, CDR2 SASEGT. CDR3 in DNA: TGTGCCAGCAGCCTAGGGGGGGGCCAAAAGACCCAGTACTTC. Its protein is CASSLGGGQKTQYF.

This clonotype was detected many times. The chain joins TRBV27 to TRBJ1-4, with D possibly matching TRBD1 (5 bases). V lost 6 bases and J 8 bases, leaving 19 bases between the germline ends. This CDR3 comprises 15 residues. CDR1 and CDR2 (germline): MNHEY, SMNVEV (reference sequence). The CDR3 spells CASRRTGSGGEKLFF. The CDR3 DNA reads TGTGCCAGCAGGAGGACGGGGTCCGGGGGGGAAAAACTGTTTTTT.

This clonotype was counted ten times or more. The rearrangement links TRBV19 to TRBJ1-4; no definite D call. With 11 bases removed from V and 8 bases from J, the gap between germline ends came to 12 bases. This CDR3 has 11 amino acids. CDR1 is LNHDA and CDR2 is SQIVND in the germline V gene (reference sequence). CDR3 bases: TGTGCCTCGAGGGAAGGGGAAAAACTGTTTTTT. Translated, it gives CASREGEKLFF.

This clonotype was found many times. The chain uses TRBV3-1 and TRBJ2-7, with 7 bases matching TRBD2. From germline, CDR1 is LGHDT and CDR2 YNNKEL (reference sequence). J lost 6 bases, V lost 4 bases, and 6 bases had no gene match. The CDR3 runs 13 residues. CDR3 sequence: CASSPGLGFEQYF. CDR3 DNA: TGTGCCAGCAGCCCAGGACTAGGGTTCGAGCAGTACTTC.

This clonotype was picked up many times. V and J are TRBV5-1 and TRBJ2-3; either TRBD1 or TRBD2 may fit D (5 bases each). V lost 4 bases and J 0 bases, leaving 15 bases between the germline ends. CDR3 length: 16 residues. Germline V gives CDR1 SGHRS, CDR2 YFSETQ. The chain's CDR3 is CASSRDGRPSTDTQYF. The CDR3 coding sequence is TGCGCCAGCAGCCGGGACGGCCGTCCTAGCACAGATACGCAGTATTTT.

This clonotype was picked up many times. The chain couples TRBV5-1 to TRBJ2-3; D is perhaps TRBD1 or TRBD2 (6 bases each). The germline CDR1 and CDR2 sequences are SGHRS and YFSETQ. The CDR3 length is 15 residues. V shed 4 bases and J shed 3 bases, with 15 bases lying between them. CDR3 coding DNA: TGCGCCAGCAGCCCAGTCAGGAGGGGGACAGATACGCAGTATTTT. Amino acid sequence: CASSPVRRGTDTQYF.

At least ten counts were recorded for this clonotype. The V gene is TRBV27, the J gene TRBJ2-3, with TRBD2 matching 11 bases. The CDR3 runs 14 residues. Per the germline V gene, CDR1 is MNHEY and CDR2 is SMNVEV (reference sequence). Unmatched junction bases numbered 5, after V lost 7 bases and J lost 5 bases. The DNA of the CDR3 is TGTGCCAGCAATCCGGGACTAGCGGTAGATACGCAGTATTTT. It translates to CASNPGLAVDTQYF.

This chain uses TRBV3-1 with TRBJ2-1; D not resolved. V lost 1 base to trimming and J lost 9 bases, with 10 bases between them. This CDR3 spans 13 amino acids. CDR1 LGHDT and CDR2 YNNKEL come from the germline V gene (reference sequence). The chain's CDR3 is CASSQVRSSEQFF. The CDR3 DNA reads TGTGCCAGCAGCCAAGTGAGAAGTTCTGAGCAGTTCTTC.